This TCR beta chain was identified during a study of T cells expressing NK-cell markers. TCRdb processed the 5' RACE reads again and assigns one entry to each CDR3 protein, with no DNA. The sample totals some 440,000 distinct CDR3 sequences. CDR1 and CDR2 from the germline V gene are ENHRY and SYGVKD. The CDR3 has 15 amino acids. The chain recombines TRBV10-3 with TRBJ2-1; lacking DNA, the TRBD2 call made by TCRdb goes unchecked. Specimen: blood T cells: a sorted CD56 or NKG2C T cell subset, CD4+ or CD8+ T cells, or bulk PBMC T cells (not recorded which). The source of this sequence is a woman between 50 and 59 years old in good health. This CDR3 reads CAITTSGSSYNEQFF.